A selection of T cell receptor beta chains follows, all from one sample in a study of spatial heterogeneity in lung cancer. Using its own MiXCR run on the 5' RACE reads, TCRdb lists one record per CDR3 protein. The sample has 95,000 to 130,000 distinct CDR3 sequences, 12% seen once. Sequenced material: PBMCs, taken at follow-up. The receptors shown here come from a male donor with early-stage non-small cell lung cancer. CDR3s include the opening cysteine and the closing phenylalanine or tryptophan. D genes are given only for firm matches. Rows may omit the clone size; those that give it use once, few, many or a size class.

>NA|TRBJ2-7|TRBV7-6|TRBD1
TGTGCCAGCAGCGCCCGACAGGGACACCCGGTAGAGCAGTACTTC
CASSARQGHPVEQYF
>few|TRBJ2-1|TRBV7-2|NA
TGTGCCAGCAGTCCCGCCCGAAGCTTGCAGTTCTTC
CASSPARSLQFF
>many|TRBJ1-4|TRBV2|TRBD1
TGTGCCAGCACCAGGGGGCCGGGGAGCGAAAAACTGTTTTTT
CASTRGPGSEKLFF
>NA|TRBJ1-4|TRBV5-1|NA
TGCGCCAGCAGCTCAGGCGGGCAGTATAATGAAAAACTGTTTTTT
CASSSGGQYNEKLFF
>NA|TRBJ2-5|TRBV7-2|NA
TGTGCCAGCAGCTTAGCCATAGAGATAGAGACCCAGTACTTC
CASSLAIEIETQYF
>few|TRBJ2-4|TRBV9|NA
TGTGCCAGCAGCGTAGCCCCGAAAACTGAACTGCTAGCCAAAAACATTCAGTACTTC
CASSVAPKTELLAKNIQYF
>NA|TRBJ2-7|TRBV7-8|NA
TGTGCCAGCAGCAAGTCAGGGGTATACGAGCAGTACTTC
CASSKSGVYEQYF
>many|TRBJ1-2|TRBV5-1|NA
TGCGCCAGCAGCTTGGACAGAATCTCTTCGGATGGCTACACCTTC
CASSLDRISSDGYTF
>NA|TRBJ2-6|TRBV24-1|NA
TGTGCCACCAGCGCAGGTTCTGGGGCCAACGTCCTGACTTTC
CATSAGSGANVLTF
>NA|TRBJ2-1|TRBV4-3|NA
TGCGCCAGCAGCCAGGACGACTACTACTCCTACAATGAGCAGTTCTTC
CASSQDDYYSYNEQFF
>NA|TRBJ2-5|TRBV7-9|TRBD1
TGTGCCAGCAGCACGACAGGGGACGTGGAGACCCAGTACTTC
CASSTTGDVETQYF
>few|TRBJ1-6|TRBV14|TRBD1
TGTGCCAGCAGCCAACTGGGACAGGGCCATTCACCCCTCCACTTT
CASSQLGQGHSPLHF
>NA|TRBJ1-5|TRBV6-6|NA
TGTGCCAGCAACTCACCCAATCAGCCCCAGCATTTT
CASNSPNQPQHF
>NA|TRBJ2-7|TRBV9|NA
TGTGCCAGCAGCGGACGGACAGCCGTGGAGGAGCAGTACTTC
CASSGRTAVEEQYF
>few|TRBJ2-1|TRBV6-1|TRBD1
TGTGCCAGCAGTGTCCTGACAGGGGGCGTTAGTTATGAGCAGTTCTTC
CASSVLTGGVSYEQFF
>many|TRBJ2-5|TRBV5-1|NA
TGCGCCAGCAGCTCCCACCTTTACCAAGAGACCCAGTACTTC
CASSSHLYQETQYF